These 24 T cell receptor beta chains originate from one sample sequenced in a study of PD-1 blockade in classical Hodgkin lymphoma (dated by TCRdb to the early 2020s). The library was prepared using the immunoSEQ multiplex PCR assay. Entries here come from immuneACCESS through TCRdb and include only in-frame sequences with V and J called. Some clones fail to appear in such tables; in the studies checked, an unresolved V gene covers under half of the shortfall, and the cause of the remainder is unknown. In all, the sample holds about 13,000 clones, and approximately 90% of those were seen once. More than 20% of the sample is held by the ten biggest clonotypes. The time point tag for this specimen amounts to: cycle 1 day 1 (C1D1), immediately before nivolumab initiation. Every trial patient had relapsed after autologous stem cell transplantation, and cohorts A, B and C differed in prior brentuximab vedotin exposure.

The source was peripheral blood mononuclear cells (PBMCs), collected at baseline. These receptors all come from a human donor with classical Hodgkin lymphoma.

The V gene is TRBV6-1, the J gene TRBJ1-4; perhaps TRBD1 as D (5 bases). The length of the CDR3 is 13 residues. Trimming pared 2 bases from V and 10 bases from J, leaving 11 bases between. Germline V gene sequence: CDR1 MNHNS, CDR2 SASEGT. In DNA, the CDR3 is TGTGCCAGCAGTGAATCAGCTAGGGGAAAACTGTTTTTT. It translates to CASSESARGKLFF.

This sequence joins TRBV4-1 and TRBJ2-1, with D possibly TRBD1 on 5 matching bases. In germline, CDR1 is MGHRA, CDR2 YSYEKL. The CDR3 has 15 residues. The V and J ends lost 3 bases and 4 bases respectively, with 13 bases between them. CDR3 protein: CASSHSGLEYNEQFF. The CDR3 region has the DNA TGCGCCAGCAGCCACTCAGGGTTAGAATACAATGAGCAGTTCTTC.

This chain links TRBV6-5 with TRBJ2-7, with a weak D call TRBD1 (5 bases). The V end was cut by 5 bases, the J end by 0 bases, with 14 bases between. Germline assignment: CDR1 MNHEY and CDR2 SVGAGI. The CDR3 sequence is 15 residues long. The CDR3: CASSIDSFSSYEQYF. CDR3 DNA sequence: TGTGCCAGCAGTATAGACAGTTTCAGCTCCTACGAGCAGTACTTC.

The V call is TRBV9, the J call TRBJ2-7; D not certain. The CDR3 loop spans 14 amino acids. Trimming took off 0 bases at V and 1 base at J, with 8 bases between the two ends. The V gene's germline CDR1 is SGDLS and CDR2 YYNGEE. CDR3 bases: TGTGCCAGCAGCGTAGGGACCACTTCCTACGAGCAGTACTTC. This gives the protein CASSVGTTSYEQYF.

V is TRBV11-2 and J is TRBJ2-5; D unresolved. The CDR3 consists of 15 residues. Per germline, CDR1 SGHAT and CDR2 FQNNGV. V shed 0 bases and J shed 5 bases, with 13 bases lying between them. This chain's CDR3 is CASSLELTFLETQYF. The CDR3 nucleotides read TGTGCCAGCAGCTTAGAGCTGACTTTCTTGGAGACCCAGTACTTC.

The chain employs TRBV6-1 and TRBJ1-2; D is ambiguous. Germline CDR1 reads MNHNS; CDR2 reads SASEGT. The length of the CDR3 is 11 residues. Trimming cost V 4 bases and J 7 bases, with 7 bases left between them. The CDR3 here is CASSGLLGYTF. The CDR3 DNA reads TGTGCCAGCAGTGGTCTTCTTGGCTACACCTTC.

The genes are TRBV5-3 and TRBJ1-5; no clear D. TRBV5-3 is recorded as an ORF, its role being uncertain. Trimming left V 1 base short and J 0 bases short, with 14 bases between. The CDR3 sequence is 17 residues long. CDR3 sequence reads: CARSLLTPDYSNQPQHF. In DNA form, the CDR3 reads TGTGCCAGAAGCTTGTTGACACCAGACTATAGCAATCAGCCCCAGCATTTT.

V is TRBV9 and J is TRBJ2-7; D assignment may be TRBD1 or TRBD2 (6 bases each). CDR1 is SGDLS, CDR2 YYNGEE, per germline. The CDR3 is 14 amino acids. V was shortened by 3 bases and J by 4 bases, with 14 bases between the two germline ends. DNA of the CDR3: TGTGCCAGCAGCGCGGGGGCAGGTAGTTACGAGCAGTACTTC. This codes for CASSAGAGSYEQYF.

V and J are TRBV10-1 and TRBJ2-2, with 7 bases fitting TRBD2. CDR3 length: 15 residues. Germline V CDR1 and CDR2: WNHNN, SYGVQD (reference sequence). The V segment lost 10 bases and the J segment 2 bases; nucleotides outside the gene matches: 10. The CDR3 region has the DNA TGCGCCACCTCTAGCGGTGGAGGTAACACCGGGGAGCTGTTTTTT. It yields the protein CATSSGGGNTGELFF.

V gene TRBV28 combines with J gene TRBJ2-7; 10 nucleotides line up with TRBD1. The CDR3 covers 15 residues. V gave up 6 bases and J gave up 3 bases; unmatched junction bases: 8. CDR1 and CDR2 (germline): MDHEN, SYDVKM. CDR3 in DNA: TGTGCCAGCAGCCCTCTGGACAGGGGGGACTACGAGCAGTACTTC. This gives the protein CASSPLDRGDYEQYF.

This chain connects TRBV6-5 to TRBJ1-4; D not certain. Germline V CDR1 and CDR2: MNHEY, SVGAGI. This CDR3 comprises 13 residues. Trimming cost V 5 bases and J 8 bases, with 12 bases left between them. As DNA, the CDR3 is TGTGCCAGCAGTCTCAGATATTTCGAAAAACTGTTTTTT. Its protein is CASSLRYFEKLFF.

This chain joins TRBV27 and TRBJ2-3; tentatively, D is TRBD2 (5 bases). Germline assignment: CDR1 MNHEY and CDR2 SMNVEV (reference sequence). V was shortened by 5 bases and J by 5 bases, with 8 bases between the two germline ends. The CDR3 extends over 12 amino acids. The CDR3 bases are TGTGCCAGCAGTGATCGGGGAGATACGCAGTATTTT. Protein: CASSDRGDTQYF.

The genes are TRBV10-3 and TRBJ2-1, with a weak D call TRBD1 (5 bases). The CDR3 consists of 14 residues. Trimming removed 0 bases at V and 7 bases at J, with 10 bases between. Looked up from germline, CDR1 is ENHRY and CDR2 is SYGVKD. As DNA, the CDR3 is TGTGCCATCAGTGAGTCAGACAGAAATAATGAGCAGTTCTTC. Translation: CAISESDRNNEQFF.

This clone was recorded only once. This rearrangement joins TRBV6-5 to TRBJ1-2, with D maybe TRBD1 (6 bases). CDR1 is MNHEY, CDR2 SVGAGI, per germline. Trimming removed 4 bases at V and 4 bases at J, with 13 bases between. CDR3 length: 14 residues. In nucleotides, the CDR3 is TGTGCCAGCAGTTTTGTGGACAGCCCCTATGGCTACACCTTC. Translated: CASSFVDSPYGYTF.

The chain is built from TRBV9 and TRBJ2-3; 11 nucleotides match TRBD2. The V segment lost 4 bases and the J segment 3 bases; nucleotides outside the gene matches: 1. The CDR3 is 14 residues long. Germline loops: CDR1 SGDLS, CDR2 YYNGEE. CDR3 amino acids: CASSRLAGTDTQYF. Written as DNA, the CDR3 is TGTGCCAGCAGCCGACTAGCGGGGACAGATACGCAGTATTTT.

V is TRBV29-1 and J is TRBJ2-7, with D possibly being TRBD1 (7 bases). This CDR3 has 16 residues. Germline V gene lookup returns CDR1 SQVTM and CDR2 ANQGSEA. V was pared by 3 bases and J by 6 bases, with 24 bases between. The CDR3 spells CSVDAGGRTSSFEQYF. The CDR3 DNA follows: TGCAGCGTTGATGCAGGGGGAAGAACTAGCAGCTTCGAGCAGTACTTC.

The chain is built from TRBV28 and TRBJ2-1; 7 nucleotides match TRBD2. Trimming cost V 6 bases and J 3 bases; bases outside gene matches: 5. The CDR3 has 14 residues. In germline, CDR1 is MDHEN, CDR2 SYDVKM. CDR3 sequence: CASSKGLFYNEQFF. The CDR3, as DNA: TGTGCCAGCAGCAAGGGACTATTCTACAATGAGCAGTTCTTC.

V is TRBV19 and J is TRBJ1-1; D remains ambiguous. V was clipped by 3 bases and J by 6 bases, with 17 bases between them. CDR3 length: 15 amino acids. CDR1 is LNHDA, CDR2 SQIVND, per germline (reference sequence). CDR3 coding DNA: TGTGCCAGTAGTATCCTCTTGGGTTTTGATTCTGAAGCTTTCTTT. It yields the protein CASSILLGFDSEAFF.

This clone was seen only once. The rearrangement joins TRBV5-1 to TRBJ2-1, with D tentatively TRBD2 (6 bases). Germline V gene sequence: CDR1 SGHRS, CDR2 YFSETQ. V lost 7 bases and J lost 4, with 15 bases in between. The CDR3 loop spans 14 amino acids. The CDR3, as DNA: TGCGCCAGCGGGCGGGACGGGCCATACAATGAGCAGTTCTTC. Amino acids: CASGRDGPYNEQFF. The whole variable domain, remainder taken from reference TRBV5-1 and TRBJ2-1, is KAGVTQTPRYLIKTRGQQVTLSCSPISGHRSVSWYQQTPGQGLQFLFEYFSETQRNKGNFPGRFSGRQFSNSRSEMNVSTLELGDSALYLCASGRDGPYNEQFFGPGTRLTVL.

The chain couples TRBV7-9 to TRBJ2-7; 7 bases are a match to TRBD1. Germline loops: CDR1 SEHNR, CDR2 FQNEAQ (reference sequence). The CDR3 has 13 amino acids. Trimming took 2 bases from V and 4 from J; bases not matched to a gene: 2. CDR3 region: CASSLWGQYEQYF. Written as DNA, the CDR3 is TGTGCCAGCAGCTTATGGGGACAGTACGAGCAGTACTTC.

The chain's CDR3 is CASSLGGAEQPQHF. The CDR3 DNA reads TGCGCCAGCAGCTTGGGGGGCGCGGAGCAGCCCCAGCATTTT. The chain employs TRBV5-1 and TRBJ1-5, with D possibly matching TRBD1 (5 bases). Per the germline V gene, CDR1 is SGHRS and CDR2 is YFSETQ. The CDR3 runs to 14 residues. Trimming pared 0 bases from V and 7 bases from J, leaving 11 bases between.

For this clone: Other DNA sequences in the same sample also yield this CDR3. This chain connects TRBV7-9 to TRBJ2-1; 13 bases map to TRBD2. Germline V gene sequence: CDR1 SEHNR, CDR2 FQNEAQ (reference sequence). The CDR3 has 17 residues. Losses at the gene ends were 7 bases for V and 6 bases for J; bases not matched to a gene: 12. The DNA for the CDR3 is TGTGCCAGCATCGAAGGGACTAGCGGGGCTAACATCAATGAGCAGTTCTTC. It is translated as CASIEGTSGANINEQFF. Full variable domain (missing parts from reference TRBV7-9 and TRBJ2-1): DTGVSQNPRHKITKRGQNVTFRCDPISEHNRLYWYRQTLGQGPEFLTYFQNEAQLEKSRLLSDRFSAERPKGSFSTLEIQRTEQGDSAMYLCASIEGTSGANINEQFFGPGTRLTVL.

V is TRBV19 and J is TRBJ1-1; D unresolved. V lost 10 bases and J lost 3, with 15 bases in between. The CDR3 is made up of 13 amino acids. Germline V gene data show CDR1 as LNHDA and CDR2 as SQIVND (reference sequence). The CDR3 region is CAIRTTGDTEAFF. The CDR3 nucleotides are TGTGCCATACGGACGACGGGTGACACTGAAGCTTTCTTT.

The chain is built from TRBV6-1 and TRBJ2-7; 8 bases line up with TRBD2. Per the germline V gene, CDR1 is MNHNS and CDR2 is SASEGT. With 3 bases clipped from V and 2 bases from J, the junction kept 6 bases outside the gene matches. The CDR3 loop spans 15 amino acids. CDR3 sequence reads: CASSDPSGPAYEQYF. CDR3 bases: TGTGCCAGCAGTGATCCTAGCGGGCCCGCCTACGAGCAGTACTTC.